The 4 T cell receptor beta chains presented below share a single source sample, sequenced in a study of beta chain features in type 1 diabetes. Investigators reverse transcribed all isolated RNA, so they sequenced expressed TCRB transcripts. Generated by immunoSEQ multiplex PCR, the TCRdb table keeps only in-frame clones and is missing some. The sample includes around 190,000 clones, approximately 13% of them seen just once. The sequenced sample was central memory CD4+ T cells from blood. These receptors came from a woman aged 18-35 years in good health.

This clone has just a few counts. The rearrangement links TRBV2 to TRBJ2-5, with 9 positions matching TRBD1. The ends lost 5 bases at V and 5 bases at J; junction bases unmatched: 9. The CDR3 runs to 15 residues. Germline V gives CDR1 SNHLY, CDR2 FYNNEI. CDR3 DNA sequence: TGTGCCAGCAGTAGGGAAACAGGGGGCCGGGAGACCCAGTACTTC. Its protein product is CASSRETGGRETQYF.

This clone was seen only a few times. This CDR3 is CASRTGLATSDEQFF. CDR3 DNA sequence: TGTGCCAGCAGAACGGGACTAGCGACGTCCGATGAGCAGTTCTTC. The chain recombines TRBV28 with TRBJ2-1, with TRBD2 matching over 10 bases. The trim removed 6 bases at V and 8 bases at J, leaving 10 bases unmatched. CDR1 is MDHEN, CDR2 SYDVKM, per germline. The CDR3 is made up of 15 amino acids. Based on the CDR3 plus reference TRBV28 and TRBJ2-1, the full variable domain is DVKVTQSSRYLVKRTGEKVFLECVQDMDHENMFWYRQDPGLGLRLIYFSYDVKMKEKGDIPEGYSVSREKKERFSLILESASTNQTSMYLCASRTGLATSDEQFFGPGTRLTVL.

This clone appeared a few times. This sequence joins TRBV5-1 and TRBJ1-2; possibly TRBD1 for D (6 bases). The CDR3 runs 14 residues. Trimming took off 0 bases at V and 4 bases at J, with 10 bases between the two ends. The germline CDR1 and CDR2 sequences are SGHRS and YFSETQ. CDR3 DNA: TGCGCCAGCAGCTTGGGGACAGATATCTATGGCTACACCTTC. It translates to CASSLGTDIYGYTF.

This sequence joins TRBV18 and TRBJ1-2, with 8 bases aligning to TRBD1. This CDR3 region has 14 residues. J gave up 7 bases and V 1 base, and 5 bases lay outside the gene matches. The germline V gene encodes CDR1 KGHSH and CDR2 LQKENI. The CDR3 loop is CASSPLGDRGGYTF. CDR3 nucleotides: TGTGCCAGCTCACCACTTGGTGACAGGGGTGGCTACACCTTC.